The T cell receptor beta chain described here comes from a study of response to subunit inactivated influenza vaccine. This clonotype occurred a few times. One entry per CDR3 protein results from TCRdb running MiXCR on the RT-PCR reads. The profile shows 500,000 to 600,000 distinct CDR3 sequences, approximately 17% of them singletons. There are 15 residues in the CDR3. The germline V gene has CDR1 SGHTA and CDR2 FQGNSA. Trimming took 1 base from V and 9 from J; bases not matched to a gene: 10. The receptor was derived from a man between 50 and 75 years old who received an inactivated influenza vaccine. V usage is TRBV7-2 and J usage is TRBJ2-7; 9 nucleotides agree with TRBD1. Source: CD4+ T cells sorted from PBMCs, taken less than 30 months after vaccination. The DNA for the CDR3 is TGTGCCAGCAGCTTAGATCGAGGACAGGGGATCGGGCAGTACTTC. Protein sequence: CASSLDRGQGIGQYF.